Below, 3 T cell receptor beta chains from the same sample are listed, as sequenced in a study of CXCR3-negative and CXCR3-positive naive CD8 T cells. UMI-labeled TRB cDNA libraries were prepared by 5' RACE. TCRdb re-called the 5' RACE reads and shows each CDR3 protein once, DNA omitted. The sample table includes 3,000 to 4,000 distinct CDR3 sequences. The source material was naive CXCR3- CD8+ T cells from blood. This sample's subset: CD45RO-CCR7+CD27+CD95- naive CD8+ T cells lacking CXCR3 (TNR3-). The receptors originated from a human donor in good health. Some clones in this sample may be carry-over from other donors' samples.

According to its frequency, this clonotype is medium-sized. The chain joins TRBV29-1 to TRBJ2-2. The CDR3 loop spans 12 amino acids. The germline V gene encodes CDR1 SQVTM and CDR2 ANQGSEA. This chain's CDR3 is CSVVTDTGELFF.

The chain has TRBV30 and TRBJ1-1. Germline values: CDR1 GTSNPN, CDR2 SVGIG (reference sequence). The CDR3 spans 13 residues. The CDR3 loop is CAWSVASYTEAFF.

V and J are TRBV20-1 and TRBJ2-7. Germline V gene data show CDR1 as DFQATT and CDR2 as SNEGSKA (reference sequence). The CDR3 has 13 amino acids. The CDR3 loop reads CSAVRLGSYEQYF.